This T cell receptor beta chain was sequenced for a study of shared clonotypes between healthy human individuals. As concerns this clone: Its antigen is still unknown.

Study-wide results and limits: The genetic and exposure-history diversity represented was limited by few donors.

TCRdb's table, derived via immunoSEQ multiplex PCR, lists solely in-frame clones and lacks some. The table shows about 490,000 clones, with 81% occurring only once. The sequenced sample was PBMCs. The source of this sequence is a woman aged 35 to 49 in good health. Some clones in this sample may be carry-over from other donors' samples.

The CDR3 nucleotides are TGTGCCAGCAGTGAGCCATACTACGAGCAGTACTTC. Its protein product is CASSEPYYEQYF. This chain connects TRBV2 to TRBJ2-7; D is unclear. The ends were cut back, 3 bases at V and 3 bases at J, with 6 bases in the middle. CDR3 size: 12 residues. Germline CDR1 and CDR2: SNHLY and FYNNEI.